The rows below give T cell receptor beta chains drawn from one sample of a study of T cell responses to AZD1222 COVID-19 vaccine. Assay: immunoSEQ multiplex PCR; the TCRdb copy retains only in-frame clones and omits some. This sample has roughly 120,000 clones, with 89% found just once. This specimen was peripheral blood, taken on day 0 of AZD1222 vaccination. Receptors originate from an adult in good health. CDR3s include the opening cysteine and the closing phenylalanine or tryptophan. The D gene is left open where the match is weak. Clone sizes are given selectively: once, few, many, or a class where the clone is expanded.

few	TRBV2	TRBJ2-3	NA	CASNDLGGQTDTQYF	TGTGCCAGCAATGACCTGGGGGGGCAGACAGATACGCAGTATTTT
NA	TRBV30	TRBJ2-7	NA	CAWSGLMRVYSYEQYF	TGTGCCTGGAGTGGCTTAATGAGGGTCTACTCCTACGAGCAGTACTTC
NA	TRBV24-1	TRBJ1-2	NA	CATSDGGPETNYGYTF	TGTGCCACCAGTGATGGGGGTCCCGAGACAAACTATGGCTACACCTTC
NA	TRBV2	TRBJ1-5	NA	CASMGNGNQPQHF	TGTGCCAGCATGGGAAATGGGAATCAGCCCCAGCATTTT
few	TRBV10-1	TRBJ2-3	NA	CASSEVLGDTQYF	TGCGCCAGCAGTGAAGTTTTAGGGGATACGCAGTATTTT
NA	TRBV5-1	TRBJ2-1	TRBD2	CASSRLAGEGEQFF	TGCGCCAGCAGCCGACTAGCGGGAGAGGGCGAGCAGTTCTTC
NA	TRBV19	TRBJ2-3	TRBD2	CASSILAAGGLDTQYF	TGTGCCAGTAGTATACTCGCAGCGGGAGGTCTAGATACGCAGTATTTT
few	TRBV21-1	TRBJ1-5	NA	CASSRTGSNQPQHF	TGTGCCAGCAGCAGGACAGGGAGCAATCAGCCCCAGCATTTT
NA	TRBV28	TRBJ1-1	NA	CASSPRGAEAFF	TGTGCCAGCAGTCCTAGGGGGGCTGAAGCTTTCTTT
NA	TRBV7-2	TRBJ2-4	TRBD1	CASRPGGARNIQYF	TGTGCCAGCAGACCAGGGGGCGCGAGAAACATTCAGTACTTC
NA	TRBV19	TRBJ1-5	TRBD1	CASSMRGRNSNQPQHF	TGTGCCAGTAGTATGAGGGGGCGCAATAGCAATCAGCCCCAGCATTTT
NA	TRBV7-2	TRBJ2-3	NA	CASSSPNTDTQYF	TGTGCCAGCAGCTCTCCCAACACAGATACGCAGTATTTT
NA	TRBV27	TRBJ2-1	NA	CASSTVQLTIEQFF	TGTGCCAGCAGCACGGTACAACTGACAATTGAGCAGTTCTTC
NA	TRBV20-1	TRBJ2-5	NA	CSAKVETQYF	TGCAGTGCTAAAGTGGAGACCCAGTACTTC
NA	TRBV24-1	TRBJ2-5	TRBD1	CATSPGTGQETQYF	TGTGCCACCAGTCCCGGGACAGGGCAAGAGACCCAGTACTTC
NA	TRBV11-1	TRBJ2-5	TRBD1	CASSPDRLQETQYF	TGTGCCAGCAGCCCGGACAGGCTACAAGAGACCCAGTACTTC
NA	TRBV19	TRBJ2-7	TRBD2	CASSPTPGGPEQYF	TGTGCCAGTAGTCCAACCCCGGGGGGGCCCGAGCAGTACTTC
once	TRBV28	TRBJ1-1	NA	CASSSQGRAFF	TGTGCCAGCAGTTCCCAGGGGCGGGCTTTCTTT
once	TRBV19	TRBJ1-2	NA	CASSIVQGGRDNYGYTF	TGTGCCAGTAGTATCGTACAGGGAGGGAGGGATAACTATGGCTACACCTTC
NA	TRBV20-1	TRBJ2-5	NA	CSAEKVETQYF	TGCAGTGCTGAAAAAGTGGAGACCCAGTACTTC
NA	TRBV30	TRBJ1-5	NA	CAWRQKAGNQPQHF	TGTGCCTGGAGACAGAAGGCAGGCAATCAGCCCCAGCATTTT
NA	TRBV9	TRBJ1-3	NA	CASSVLSGTGNTIYF	TGTGCCAGCAGCGTACTTTCAGGGACTGGAAACACCATATATTTT
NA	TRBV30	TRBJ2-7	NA	CAWSVPPVGEQYF	TGTGCCTGGAGCGTCCCGCCGGTGGGGGAGCAGTACTTC
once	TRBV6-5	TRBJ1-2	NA	CASSLQGGDYGYTF	TGTGCCAGCAGTTTACAGGGTGGCGACTATGGCTACACCTTC
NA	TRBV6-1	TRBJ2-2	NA	CASSEARQATGELFF	TGTGCCAGCAGTGAAGCGCGGCAGGCCACCGGGGAGCTGTTTTTT
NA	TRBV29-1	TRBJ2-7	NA	CSVEGVGTAYEQYF	TGCAGCGTTGAAGGTGTGGGGACTGCCTACGAGCAGTACTTC
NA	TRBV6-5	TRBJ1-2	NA	CASSPSPASFSYTF	TGTGCCAGCAGCCCGTCACCGGCCTCCTTTTCTTACACCTTC
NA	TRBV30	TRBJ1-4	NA	CAWSGGIGEKLFF	TGTGCCTGGAGTGGGGGGATAGGTGAAAAACTGTTTTTT
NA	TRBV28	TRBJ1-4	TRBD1	CASSLPQGALNEKLFF	TGTGCCAGCAGTTTACCTCAGGGGGCCCTTAATGAAAAACTGTTTTTT
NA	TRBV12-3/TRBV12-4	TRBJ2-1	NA	CASRQGTYNEQFF	TGTGCCAGCAGGCAGGGTACCTACAATGAGCAGTTCTTC
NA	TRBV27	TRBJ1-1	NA	CASSMGLQGNTEAFF	TGTGCCAGCAGCATGGGCTTACAGGGGAACACTGAAGCTTTCTTT
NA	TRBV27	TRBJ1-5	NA	CASRGGRGNQPQHF	TGTGCCAGCAGAGGGGGGAGGGGCAATCAGCCCCAGCATTTT
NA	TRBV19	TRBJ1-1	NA	CASGAGDTEAFF	TGTGCCAGTGGGGCAGGCGACACTGAAGCTTTCTTT
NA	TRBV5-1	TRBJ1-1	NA	CASSLSLRTANMNTEAFF	TGCGCCAGCAGCTTGTCCCTACGTACGGCGAACATGAACACTGAAGCTTTCTTT
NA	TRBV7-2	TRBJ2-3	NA	CASQLRGARTDTQYF	TGTGCCAGCCAACTGCGCGGCGCCCGGACAGATACGCAGTATTTT
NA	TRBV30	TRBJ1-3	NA	CASRTGGSGNTIYF	TGTGCCAGCCGTACTGGAGGCTCTGGAAACACCATATATTTT
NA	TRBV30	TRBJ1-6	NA	CAWSEGGGGSPLHF	TGTGCCTGGAGTGAAGGAGGGGGTGGTTCACCCCTCCACTTT
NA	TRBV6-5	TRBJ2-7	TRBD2	CASSYGAGAPYEQYF	TGTGCCAGCAGTTACGGGGCGGGAGCCCCCTACGAGCAGTACTTC
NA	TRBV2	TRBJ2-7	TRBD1	CASSGTGGIYEQYF	TGTGCCAGCAGTGGAACAGGGGGCATTTACGAGCAGTACTTC
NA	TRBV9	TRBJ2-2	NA	CASSALTGELFF	TGTGCCAGCAGCGCTTTGACCGGGGAGCTGTTTTTT
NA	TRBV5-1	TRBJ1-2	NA	CASSPPGELNYGYTF	TGCGCCAGCAGCCCCCCAGGGGAACTTAACTATGGCTACACCTTC
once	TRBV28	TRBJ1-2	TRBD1	CASSLDREGYGYTF	TGTGCCAGCAGTTTAGACAGGGAAGGCTATGGCTACACCTTC
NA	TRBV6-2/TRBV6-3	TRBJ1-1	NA	CASSYEGREAFF	TGTGCCAGCAGTTACGAGGGGCGAGAAGCTTTCTTT
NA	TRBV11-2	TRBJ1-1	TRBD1	CASSYRQGVAVFF	TGTGCCAGCAGCTACAGACAGGGTGTTGCGGTTTTCTTT
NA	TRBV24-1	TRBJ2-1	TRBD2	CATSEGTSGPNEQFF	TGTGCCACCAGTGAAGGGACTAGCGGGCCTAATGAGCAGTTCTTC
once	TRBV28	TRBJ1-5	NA	CANSPRGGDQPQHF	TGTGCCAACTCGCCCCGAGGGGGGGATCAGCCCCAGCATTTT
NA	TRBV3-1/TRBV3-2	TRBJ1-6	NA	CASSQGGSGSYNSPLHF	TGTGCCAGCAGCCAAGGAGGTTCGGGCTCCTATAATTCACCCCTCCACTTT
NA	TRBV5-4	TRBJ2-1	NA	CASSLSPASFGEQFF	TGTGCCAGCAGCTTGTCTCCTGCGAGTTTCGGTGAGCAGTTCTTC
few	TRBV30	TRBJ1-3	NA	CAWRKRWDITDSGNTIYF	TGTGCCTGGAGGAAGAGATGGGACATTACCGACTCTGGAAACACCATATATTTT
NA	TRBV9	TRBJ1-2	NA	CASSPRTAQAGYGYTF	TGTGCCAGCAGCCCTCGGACAGCCCAAGCTGGCTATGGCTACACCTTC
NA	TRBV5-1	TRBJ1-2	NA	CASSQTAGTNYGYTF	TGCGCCAGCAGCCAGACGGCGGGTACTAACTATGGCTACACCTTC
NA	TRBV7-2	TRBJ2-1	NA	CASSLARGSRYNEQFF	TGTGCCAGCAGCTTAGCGAGGGGTTCTAGGTACAATGAGCAGTTCTTC
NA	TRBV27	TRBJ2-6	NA	CASSGRDPPGANVLTF	TGTGCCAGCAGCGGCAGGGACCCTCCTGGGGCCAACGTCCTGACTTTC
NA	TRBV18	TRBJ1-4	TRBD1	CASSPDRGQEKLFF	TGTGCCAGCTCACCCGACAGGGGGCAGGAAAAACTGTTTTTT
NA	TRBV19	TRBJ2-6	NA	CASSLLRAAGANVLTF	TGTGCCAGTAGCCTCCTGCGAGCCGCTGGGGCCAACGTCCTGACTTTC